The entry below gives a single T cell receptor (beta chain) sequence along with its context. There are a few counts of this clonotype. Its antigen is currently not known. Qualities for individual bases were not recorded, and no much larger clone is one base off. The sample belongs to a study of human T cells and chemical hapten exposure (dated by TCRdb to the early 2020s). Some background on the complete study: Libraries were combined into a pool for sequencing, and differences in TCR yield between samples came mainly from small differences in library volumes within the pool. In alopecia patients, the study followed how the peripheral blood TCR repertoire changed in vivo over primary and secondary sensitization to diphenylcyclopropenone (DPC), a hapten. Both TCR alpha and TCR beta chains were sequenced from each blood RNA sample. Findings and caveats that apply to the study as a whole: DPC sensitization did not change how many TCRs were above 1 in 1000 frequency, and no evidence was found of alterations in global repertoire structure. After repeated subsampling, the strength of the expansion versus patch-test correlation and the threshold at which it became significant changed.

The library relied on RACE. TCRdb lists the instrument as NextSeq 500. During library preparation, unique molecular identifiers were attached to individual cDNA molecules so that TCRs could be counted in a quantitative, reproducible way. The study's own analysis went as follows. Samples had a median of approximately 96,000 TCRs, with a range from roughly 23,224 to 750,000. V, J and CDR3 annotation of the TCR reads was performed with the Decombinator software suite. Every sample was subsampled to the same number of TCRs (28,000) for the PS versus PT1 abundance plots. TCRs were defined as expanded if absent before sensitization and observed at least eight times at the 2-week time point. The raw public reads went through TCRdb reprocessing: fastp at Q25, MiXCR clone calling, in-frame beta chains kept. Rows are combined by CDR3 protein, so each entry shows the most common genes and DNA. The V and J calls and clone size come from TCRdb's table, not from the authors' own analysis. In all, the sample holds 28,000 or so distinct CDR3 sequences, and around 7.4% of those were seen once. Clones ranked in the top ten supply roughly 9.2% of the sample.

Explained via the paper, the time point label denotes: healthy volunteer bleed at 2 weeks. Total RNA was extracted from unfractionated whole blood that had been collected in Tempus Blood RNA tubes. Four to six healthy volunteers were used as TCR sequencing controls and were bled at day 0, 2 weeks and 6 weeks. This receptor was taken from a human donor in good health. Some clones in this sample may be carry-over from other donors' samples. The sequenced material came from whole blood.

Here is the DNA: TGTGCCAGCAGCCTCGACAGCCGGCAGGCTTTCTTT. This codes for CASSLDSRQAFF. The chain couples TRBV28 to TRBJ1-1; TRBD1 is possibly the D segment (5 matching bases). The germline V gene specifies MDHEN as CDR1 and SYDVKM as CDR2. There are 12 amino acids in the CDR3, from cysteine to phenylalanine inclusive. Only the CDR3 portion is preserved as DNA: 36 bases, with reading frame beginning at the first base. Trimming takes 6 bases from V and 11 bases from J, and the germline ends sit 16 bases apart.